A single sample is the source of the 26 T cell receptor beta chains below, sequenced in a study of T cell repertoires in cytomegalovirus infection. TCRdb ran MiXCR on the reads and lists one entry per CDR3 protein. The repertoire holds 200,000 to 300,000 distinct CDR3 sequences, roughly an eighth seen once, with about 8.7% in the top ten. Source material: PBMCs. These receptors originate from a human donor in good health (CMV status not recorded). Some clones in this sample may be carry-over from other donors' samples.

This clonotype was picked up many times. DNA for the CDR3: TGTGCCAGCAGCCCCGGACTAGCGGGGGGGCACGATACGCAGTATTTT. It yields the protein CASSPGLAGGHDTQYF. V usage is TRBV7-7 and J usage is TRBJ2-3, with 15 bases matching TRBD2. With V trimmed by 5 bases and J by 6 bases, 6 bases remained unmatched. This CDR3 contains 16 residues. In germline, CDR1 is SSHAT, CDR2 FNYEAQ (reference sequence).

This clonotype was counted ten times or more. V usage is TRBV10-3 and J usage is TRBJ2-3; no clear D gene. The CDR3 is made up of 13 amino acids. Trimming removed 5 bases from V and 3 bases from J, with 9 bases in between. The germline CDR1 and CDR2 sequences are ENHRY and SYGVKD. The CDR3 loop is CAISTQETDTQYF. The CDR3 nucleotides read TGTGCCATCAGTACCCAGGAGACAGATACGCAGTATTTT.

This clonotype was seen more than once but under ten times. The chain joins TRBV4-1 to TRBJ1-5; TRBD1 agrees at 8 bases. This CDR3 is built from 15 residues. Germline lookup yields CDR1 MGHRA and CDR2 YSYEKL. V gave up 3 bases and J gave up 9 bases; unmatched junction bases: 10. The CDR3 DNA reads TGCGCCAGCAGCCATGACCAGGGGGCGCATCTGCCCCAGCATTTT. It encodes CASSHDQGAHLPQHF.

This clonotype has more than one count but fewer than ten. The CDR3 sequence is CASRPTGGAGTQYF. The CDR3, as DNA: TGTGCCAGTAGGCCGACAGGGGGCGCAGGTACGCAGTATTTT. The chain joins TRBV19 to TRBJ2-3; 10 bases match TRBD1. Unmatched junction bases numbered 8, after V lost 6 bases and J lost 8 bases. The CDR3 runs to 14 residues. Germline V gene sequence: CDR1 LNHDA, CDR2 SQIVND (reference sequence).

This clonotype was detected many times. V usage is TRBV27 and J usage is TRBJ2-7; TRBD2 aligns across 9 bases. The CDR3 contains 17 residues. Germline lookup yields CDR1 MNHEY and CDR2 SMNVEV (reference sequence). Trimming took 3 bases from V and 2 from J; bases not matched to a gene: 11. CDR3 loop: CASSLRSSGMGTYEQYF. The CDR3 DNA follows: TGTGCCAGCAGTTTGCGGTCTAGCGGGATGGGGACCTACGAGCAGTACTTC.

This clonotype showed up many times. Germline is not matched at one junction end, which may reflect a read error. The genes are TRBV6-2 or TRBV6-3 and TRBJ2-7; maybe TRBD1 (6 bases). This CDR3 has 12 residues. CDR1 is MNHEY, CDR2 SVGEGT, per germline. Here the CDR3 reads CASSYSPGHRLF. CDR3 nucleotides: TGTGCCAGCAGTTACTCCCCGGGACATCGACTCTTC.

The table lists this clonotype with many counts. V gene TRBV6-1 combines with J gene TRBJ2-2; TRBD1 aligns across 7 bases. The CDR3 is 17 amino acids. Germline V CDR1 and CDR2: MNHNS, SASEGT. The trim removed 6 bases at V and 5 bases at J, leaving 15 bases unmatched. The CDR3 is CASRKRPQGDVTGELFF. CDR3 nucleotide sequence: TGTGCCAGCAGGAAAAGGCCTCAGGGGGACGTAACCGGGGAGCTGTTTTTT.

This chain connects TRBV11-2 to TRBJ1-1; D gene uncertain. Germline CDR1 reads SGHAT; CDR2 reads FQNNGV. V shed 8 bases and J shed 7 bases, with 14 bases lying between them. This CDR3 region has 12 residues. The CDR3 spells CASALGGFEAFF. The CDR3 DNA follows: TGTGCCAGCGCCCTAGGTGGGTTTGAAGCTTTCTTT.

This clonotype was observed at least ten times. The chain recombines TRBV28 with TRBJ2-1; D unclear. V was pared by 7 bases and J by 7 bases, with 14 bases between. The CDR3 is 13 residues long. The germline V gene encodes CDR1 MDHEN and CDR2 SYDVKM. The CDR3 DNA reads TGTGCCAGCACATTTATTGGTCGAAATGAGCAGTTCTTC. Translated: CASTFIGRNEQFF.

This clonotype was observed a few times. The chain recombines TRBV15 with TRBJ1-3, with D perhaps TRBD1 (6 bases). The V gene lost 5 bases and the J gene lost 4 bases, with 12 bases spanning the gap. Germline-derived CDR1 and CDR2 are LNHNV and YYDKDF (reference sequence). The length of the CDR3 is 14 residues. The CDR3 loop is CATSQGGLGNTIYF. The DNA of the CDR3 is TGTGCCACCAGCCAAGGGGGTTTGGGAAACACCATATATTTT. Full variable domain (remainder filled in from reference TRBV15 and TRBJ1-3): DAMVIQNPRYQVTQFGKPVTLSCSQTLNHNVMYWYQQKSSQAPKLLFHYYDKDFNNEADTPDNFQSRRPNTSFCFLDIRSPGLGDTAMYLCATSQGGLGNTIYFGEGSWLTVV.

In its sample, this clonotype was seen many times. The chain employs TRBV20-1 and TRBJ2-7, with D possibly matching TRBD2 (5 bases). This CDR3 is 17 amino acids long. Trimming cost V 0 bases and J 2 bases, with 20 bases left between them. Looked up from germline, CDR1 is DFQATT and CDR2 is SNEGSKA (reference sequence). The CDR3 nucleotides read TGCAGTGCTAGAGACCCCCGGGGAACGGGTAACACCTACGAGCAGTACTTC. This encodes CSARDPRGTGNTYEQYF.

Many counts were recorded for this clonotype. V is TRBV7-6 and J is TRBJ2-5, with 8 bases identical to TRBD2. Unmatched junction bases numbered 1, after V lost 5 bases and J lost 2 bases. The CDR3 runs to 13 residues. CDR1 and CDR2 (germline): SGHVS, FNYEAQ. The CDR3 loop reads CASSRGRQETQYF. The CDR3 DNA follows: TGTGCCAGCAGCCGCGGGAGGCAAGAGACCCAGTACTTC.

This clonotype was recorded at least ten times. The V and J genes are TRBV19 and TRBJ1-6; the D gene is possibly TRBD1 (5 bases). This CDR3 has 14 amino acids. The V end was cut by 5 bases, the J end by 8 bases, with 13 bases between. Germline assignment: CDR1 LNHDA and CDR2 SQIVND (reference sequence). For the CDR3, the DNA is TGTGCCAGTAGTCCGAGGACACCAGATTCACCCCTCCACTTT. Encoded protein: CASSPRTPDSPLHF.

The J gene is TRBJ1-5, the V gene TRBV2; TRBD1 matches at 7 bases. From germline, CDR1 is SNHLY and CDR2 FYNNEI. V lost 7 bases to trimming and J lost 6 bases; unmatched junction nucleotides: 6. The CDR3 consists of 13 residues. CDR3 residues: CASTRDSRQPQHF. The CDR3 DNA is TGTGCCAGCACCCGGGACAGCCGTCAGCCCCAGCATTTT.

This clonotype showed up just a few times. The gene calls are TRBV5-1 and TRBJ2-7; D is uncertain. The CDR3 has 16 amino acids. Germline CDR1 and CDR2: SGHRS and YFSETQ. V gave up 5 bases and J gave up 2 bases, with 20 bases separating them. CDR3 nucleotides: TGCGCCAGCAGGCTGGACGGATCATACCCCACCTACGAGCAGTACTTC. Amino acid sequence: CASRLDGSYPTYEQYF. Full variable domain (missing parts from reference TRBV5-1 and TRBJ2-7): KAGVTQTPRYLIKTRGQQVTLSCSPISGHRSVSWYQQTPGQGLQFLFEYFSETQRNKGNFPGRFSGRQFSNSRSEMNVSTLELGDSALYLCASRLDGSYPTYEQYFGPGTRLTVT.

This clonotype has ten or more counts. The CDR3 DNA reads TGTGCCAGTAGTATACGGCCAACACGGGACTATGGCTACACCTTC. It yields the protein CASSIRPTRDYGYTF. The V and J genes are TRBV19 and TRBJ1-2, with D uncertain. The germline gives CDR1 LNHDA, CDR2 SQIVND (reference sequence). This CDR3 is 15 amino acids long. V was pared by 2 bases and J by 3 bases, with 13 bases between.

At least ten counts were recorded for this clonotype. This sequence joins TRBV7-2 and TRBJ1-4; no clear D. Trimming left V 1 base short and J 7 bases short, with 10 bases between. From germline, CDR1 is SGHTA and CDR2 FQGNSA. The CDR3 extends over 14 amino acids. CDR3 bases: TGTGCCAGCAGCTTAGTGGGCCTAGGTGAAAAACTGTTTTTT. Translated, it gives CASSLVGLGEKLFF.

The V gene is TRBV7-8, the J gene TRBJ1-6; maybe TRBD1 (5 bases). The V end lost 5 bases, the J end lost 9 bases, and 14 bases lay between the germline ends. The CDR3 loop spans 14 amino acids. The germline V gene encodes CDR1 SGHVS and CDR2 FQNEAQ. The CDR3, as DNA: TGTGCCAGCAGCGCGGGACTTTGGGCTTCACCCCTCCACTTT. It translates to CASSAGLWASPLHF.

The CDR3 DNA follows: TGTGCCACCAGCAGAGGCGTATACGATGAGCAGTTCTTC. Its protein product is CATSRGVYDEQFF. V usage is TRBV15 and J usage is TRBJ2-1; no definite D call. The CDR3 spans 13 residues. Trimming removed 1 base from V and 8 bases from J, with 9 bases in between. CDR1 LNHNV and CDR2 YYDKDF come from the germline V gene (reference sequence).

This clonotype has at least ten counts. The chain has TRBV20-1 and TRBJ2-3; D may match TRBD1 or TRBD2 (5 bases each). Germline V lookup: CDR1 DFQATT, CDR2 SNEGSKA (reference sequence). The CDR3 totals 17 residues. Trimming removed 0 bases at V and 2 bases at J, with 18 bases between. The CDR3: CSARDPLRGADTDTQYF. The DNA of the CDR3 is TGCAGTGCTAGAGACCCACTGAGGGGAGCCGACACAGATACGCAGTATTTT.

The CDR3 DNA follows: TGTGCCAGCACCAGGGGGGCCCCGTTTCCATCTACGCAGTATTTT. Protein sequence: CASTRGAPFPSTQYF. The chain employs TRBV2 and TRBJ2-3, with D perhaps matching TRBD1 (7 bases). Germline V gives CDR1 SNHLY, CDR2 FYNNEI. The CDR3 has 15 residues. Trimming removed 7 bases from V and 8 bases from J, with 22 bases in between.

The sample holds a few counts of this clonotype. V is TRBV14 and J is TRBJ1-1; D call uncertain. This CDR3 is built from 15 residues. Trimming removed 4 bases at V and 1 base at J, with 13 bases between. From germline, CDR1 is SGHDN and CDR2 FVKESK. CDR3 region: CASSLSLLQNTEAFF. CDR3 sequence (DNA): TGTGCCAGCAGCCTGTCCCTACTTCAGAACACTGAAGCTTTCTTT.

At least ten counts were recorded for this clonotype. This rearrangement joins TRBV7-2 to TRBJ2-2, with no clear D. Trimming stripped 5 bases from V and 0 bases from J, with 7 bases between. The germline V gene encodes CDR1 SGHTA and CDR2 FQGNSA. The CDR3 is made up of 14 amino acids. As DNA, the CDR3 is TGTGCCAGCAGCCTGGAAGCGAACACCGGGGAGCTGTTTTTT. This encodes CASSLEANTGELFF. The entire variable domain, with the rest obtained from reference TRBV7-2 and TRBJ2-2, is as follows: GAGVSQSPSNKVTEKGKDVELRCDPISGHTALYWYRQSLGQGLEFLIYFQGNSAPDKSGLPSDRFSAERTGGSVSTLTIQRTQQEDSAVYLCASSLEANTGELFFGEGSRLTVL.

Here the CDR3 reads CASSPQGPNEQYF. In DNA, the CDR3 is TGTGCCAGCAGCCCCCAGGGGCCAAACGAGCAGTACTTC. The chain employs TRBV13 and TRBJ2-7; possibly TRBD1 for D (6 bases). The germline V gene has CDR1 PRHDT and CDR2 FYEKMQ (reference sequence). The CDR3 extends over 13 amino acids. V lost 5 bases and J 5 bases, leaving 13 bases between the germline ends.

The V gene is TRBV10-3, the J gene TRBJ2-7; 11 nucleotides line up with TRBD2. The V gene end was trimmed by 10 bases and the J gene end by 5 bases; junction bases not matched to a gene: 10. The CDR3 is made up of 14 amino acids. Germline CDR1 reads ENHRY; CDR2 reads SYGVKD. The CDR3 DNA sequence: TGTGCCAGCATAGCGGGAGGGCCTTCCAACGAGCAGTACTTC. Translating gives CASIAGGPSNEQYF.

The table lists this clonotype with many counts. The chain carries TRBV28 and TRBJ2-1, with D perhaps matching TRBD1 or TRBD2 (6 bases each). Trimming took off 5 bases at V and 6 bases at J, with 11 bases between the two ends. The CDR3 extends over 13 amino acids. Germline values: CDR1 MDHEN, CDR2 SYDVKM. The CDR3 reads CASSRGTPNEQFF. CDR3 sequence (DNA): TGTGCCAGCAGTCGCGGGACACCCAATGAGCAGTTCTTC.